These 17 T cell receptor beta chains were all obtained from the same sample, sequenced in a study of T cell responses to AZD1222 COVID-19 vaccine. The protocol was immunoSEQ multiplex PCR, while the TCRdb copy is restricted to in-frame clones and leaves out a portion. The sample includes some 170,000 clones, roughly 93% of them seen just once. The sequencing here drew on peripheral blood, taken on day 0 of AZD1222 vaccination. The receptor set was obtained from an adult in good health.

This chain joins TRBV2 and TRBJ2-5; D may be TRBD1 (5 bases). Trimming left V 4 bases short and J 1 base short, with 10 bases between. The CDR3 is 14 amino acids. Germline V gene sequence: CDR1 SNHLY, CDR2 FYNNEI. The CDR3 protein is CASSGDRTQETQYF. The CDR3 nucleotides are TGTGCCAGCAGTGGAGACAGAACCCAAGAGACCCAGTACTTC.

The chain links TRBV28 to TRBJ1-4, with D possibly matching TRBD1 (5 bases). Germline V gives CDR1 MDHEN, CDR2 SYDVKM. The CDR3 is 14 amino acids. V dropped 8 bases and J dropped 7 bases, with 17 bases sitting between them. As DNA, the CDR3 is TGTGCCAGCGGAAGGACATCTGGAGGTGAAAAACTGTTTTTT. Its translation is CASGRTSGGEKLFF.

This clone appeared a single time. The J gene is TRBJ1-4, the V gene TRBV6-5, with TRBD1 matching over 10 bases. Germline V gives CDR1 MNHEY, CDR2 SVGAGI. This CDR3 spans 15 amino acids. V lost 2 bases, J lost 8 bases, and 5 bases stayed unmatched. The chain's CDR3 is CASSYGTGAREKLFF. CDR3 DNA sequence: TGTGCCAGCAGTTACGGGACAGGGGCAAGGGAAAAACTGTTTTTT.

The chain has TRBV7-9 and TRBJ1-3, with D possibly TRBD1 on 6 matching bases. V lost 6 bases and J 3 bases, leaving 21 bases between the germline ends. CDR1 is SEHNR and CDR2 is FQNEAQ in the germline V gene (reference sequence). The CDR3 totals 17 residues. This CDR3 is CASRKSSGALFGNTIYF. CDR3 nucleotides: TGTGCCAGCAGGAAAAGCTCGGGGGCTTTATTTGGAAACACCATATATTTT.

This clone was seen a few times. The chain recombines TRBV7-6 with TRBJ1-5; tentative D call: TRBD1 (6 bases). Germline CDR1 reads SGHVS; CDR2 reads FNYEAQ. The CDR3 is 15 amino acids. Trimming left V 2 bases short and J 6 bases short, with 14 bases between. CDR3 residues: CASSLLKGGSQPQHF. CDR3 nucleotide sequence: TGTGCCAGCAGCTTATTGAAAGGGGGAAGTCAGCCCCAGCATTTT. The whole variable domain, filled in from reference TRBV7-6 and TRBJ1-5, reads GAGVSQSPRYKVTKRGQDVALRCDPISGHVSLYWYRQALGQGPEFLTYFNYEAQQDKSGLPNDRFSAERPEGSISTLTIQRTEQRDSAMYRCASSLLKGGSQPQHFGDGTRLSIL.

The chain employs TRBV9 and TRBJ2-2, with D possibly matching TRBD2 (7 bases). The CDR3 consists of 15 residues. The V gene lost 3 bases and the J gene lost 5 bases, with 14 bases spanning the gap. CDR1 is SGDLS, CDR2 YYNGEE, per germline. CDR3 protein: CASSASRGGTGELFF. The CDR3 nucleotides read TGTGCCAGCAGCGCCAGTAGGGGGGGTACCGGGGAGCTGTTTTTT.

The V call is TRBV6-2 or TRBV6-3, the J call TRBJ2-4; D gene uncertain. Germline V gives CDR1 MNHEY, CDR2 SVGEGT. V lost 1 base and J 0 bases, leaving 16 bases between the germline ends. CDR3 length: 18 residues. This chain's CDR3 is CASSYFPLWHLAKNIQYF. CDR3 nucleotides: TGTGCCAGCAGTTACTTCCCTTTATGGCACCTAGCCAAAAACATTCAGTACTTC.

This clone was observed a single time. This chain uses TRBV12-5 with TRBJ1-2; tentative D call: TRBD1 (6 bases). The V gene lost 1 base and the J gene lost 3 bases, with 18 bases spanning the gap. Germline loops: CDR1 LGHNT, CDR2 FRNRAP. The CDR3 sequence is 17 residues long. The CDR3 nucleotides read TGTGCTAGTGGTTTGGCTCTACCAGGGGCACACTACTATGGCTACACCTTC. Translation gives CASGLALPGAHYYGYTF. The complete variable domain, with remaining parts taken from reference TRBV12-5 and TRBJ1-2, reads DARVTQTPRHKVTEMGQEVTMRCQPILGHNTVFWYRQTMMQGLELLAYFRNRAPLDDSGMPKDRFSAEMPDATLATLKIQPSEPRDSAVYFCASGLALPGAHYYGYTFGSGTRLTVV.

The DNA of the CDR3 is TGTGCCAGCAGTCCCCGGGACAGGACGCCAGATACGCAGTATTTT. It encodes CASSPRDRTPDTQYF. The chain couples TRBV6-5 to TRBJ2-3; 8 bases are shared with TRBD1. Germline CDR1 and CDR2: MNHEY and SVGAGI. The CDR3 sequence is 15 residues long. The ends lost 5 bases at V and 4 bases at J; junction bases unmatched: 8.

This clone was counted a single time. This sequence joins TRBV21-1 and TRBJ1-5. TRBV21-1 is deemed a pseudogene. This CDR3 is 20 amino acids long. The CDR3 bases are TGTGCCAGCAGCCCAGAGGTACGGGGACTGACGTTCTATAGCAATCAGCCCCAGCATTTT. Translating gives CASSPEVRGLTFYSNQPQHF.

The V gene is TRBV12-3 or TRBV12-4, the J gene TRBJ2-7; TRBD1 aligns across 7 bases. V lost 7 bases and J lost 4; bases outside the gene matches: 4. This CDR3 comprises 12 residues. The CDR3, as DNA: TGTGCCAGCACCTTACAGGGGTACGAGCAGTACTTC. Translating it yields CASTLQGYEQYF.

V usage is TRBV18 and J usage is TRBJ1-5; D not resolved. The CDR3 runs to 15 residues. Trimming cost V 3 bases and J 0 bases, with 9 bases left between them. Germline loops: CDR1 KGHSH, CDR2 LQKENI. The CDR3 here is CASSPIGNSNQPQHF. The CDR3 DNA is TGTGCCAGCTCACCGATTGGGAATAGCAATCAGCCCCAGCATTTT.

The rearrangement uses TRBV9 and TRBJ1-3, with a tentative D call TRBD1 (6 bases). V gave up 4 bases and J gave up 2 bases, with 10 bases separating them. CDR3 length equals 14 residues. CDR1 is SGDLS, CDR2 YYNGEE, per germline. DNA for the CDR3: TGTGCCAGCAGCCTACAGGGTCCTGGAAACACCATATATTTT. Amino acids: CASSLQGPGNTIYF.

V and J are TRBV10-3 and TRBJ1-3; 7 nucleotides line up with TRBD1. The CDR3 length is 14 residues. With V trimmed by 2 bases and J by 5 bases, 3 bases remained unmatched. In germline, CDR1 is ENHRY, CDR2 SYGVKD. The CDR3 sequence: CAISETGQRNTIYF. The CDR3 DNA is TGTGCCATCAGTGAGACGGGACAGAGAAACACCATATATTTT.

The rearrangement joins TRBV15 to TRBJ1-5, with D hard to call. The germline V gene encodes CDR1 LNHNV and CDR2 YYDKDF (reference sequence). The V end was cut by 0 bases, the J end by 6 bases, with 9 bases between. The CDR3 has 14 residues. The CDR3 reads CATSRDSLSQPQHF. For the CDR3, the DNA is TGTGCCACCAGCAGAGATTCCCTATCTCAGCCCCAGCATTTT.

V gene TRBV19 combines with J gene TRBJ1-5; D perhaps matches TRBD1 (5 bases). V was clipped by 7 bases and J by 2 bases, with 12 bases between them. This CDR3 has 14 residues. From germline, CDR1 is LNHDA and CDR2 SQIVND (reference sequence). CDR3 amino acids: CASTGRPGNQPQHF. CDR3 coding DNA: TGTGCCAGTACGGGACGCCCGGGCAATCAGCCCCAGCATTTT.

The count of this clone is one. The chain combines TRBV30 with TRBJ2-1, with 12 bases identical to TRBD1. The CDR3 spans 12 residues. V trimming: 8 bases; J trimming: 7 bases; junction bases outside the gene matches: 3. Germline lookup yields CDR1 GTSNPN and CDR2 SVGIG (reference sequence). The CDR3 DNA reads as TGTGCCGGGACAGGGGGCGGGAATGAGCAGTTCTTC. Protein product: CAGTGGGNEQFF.